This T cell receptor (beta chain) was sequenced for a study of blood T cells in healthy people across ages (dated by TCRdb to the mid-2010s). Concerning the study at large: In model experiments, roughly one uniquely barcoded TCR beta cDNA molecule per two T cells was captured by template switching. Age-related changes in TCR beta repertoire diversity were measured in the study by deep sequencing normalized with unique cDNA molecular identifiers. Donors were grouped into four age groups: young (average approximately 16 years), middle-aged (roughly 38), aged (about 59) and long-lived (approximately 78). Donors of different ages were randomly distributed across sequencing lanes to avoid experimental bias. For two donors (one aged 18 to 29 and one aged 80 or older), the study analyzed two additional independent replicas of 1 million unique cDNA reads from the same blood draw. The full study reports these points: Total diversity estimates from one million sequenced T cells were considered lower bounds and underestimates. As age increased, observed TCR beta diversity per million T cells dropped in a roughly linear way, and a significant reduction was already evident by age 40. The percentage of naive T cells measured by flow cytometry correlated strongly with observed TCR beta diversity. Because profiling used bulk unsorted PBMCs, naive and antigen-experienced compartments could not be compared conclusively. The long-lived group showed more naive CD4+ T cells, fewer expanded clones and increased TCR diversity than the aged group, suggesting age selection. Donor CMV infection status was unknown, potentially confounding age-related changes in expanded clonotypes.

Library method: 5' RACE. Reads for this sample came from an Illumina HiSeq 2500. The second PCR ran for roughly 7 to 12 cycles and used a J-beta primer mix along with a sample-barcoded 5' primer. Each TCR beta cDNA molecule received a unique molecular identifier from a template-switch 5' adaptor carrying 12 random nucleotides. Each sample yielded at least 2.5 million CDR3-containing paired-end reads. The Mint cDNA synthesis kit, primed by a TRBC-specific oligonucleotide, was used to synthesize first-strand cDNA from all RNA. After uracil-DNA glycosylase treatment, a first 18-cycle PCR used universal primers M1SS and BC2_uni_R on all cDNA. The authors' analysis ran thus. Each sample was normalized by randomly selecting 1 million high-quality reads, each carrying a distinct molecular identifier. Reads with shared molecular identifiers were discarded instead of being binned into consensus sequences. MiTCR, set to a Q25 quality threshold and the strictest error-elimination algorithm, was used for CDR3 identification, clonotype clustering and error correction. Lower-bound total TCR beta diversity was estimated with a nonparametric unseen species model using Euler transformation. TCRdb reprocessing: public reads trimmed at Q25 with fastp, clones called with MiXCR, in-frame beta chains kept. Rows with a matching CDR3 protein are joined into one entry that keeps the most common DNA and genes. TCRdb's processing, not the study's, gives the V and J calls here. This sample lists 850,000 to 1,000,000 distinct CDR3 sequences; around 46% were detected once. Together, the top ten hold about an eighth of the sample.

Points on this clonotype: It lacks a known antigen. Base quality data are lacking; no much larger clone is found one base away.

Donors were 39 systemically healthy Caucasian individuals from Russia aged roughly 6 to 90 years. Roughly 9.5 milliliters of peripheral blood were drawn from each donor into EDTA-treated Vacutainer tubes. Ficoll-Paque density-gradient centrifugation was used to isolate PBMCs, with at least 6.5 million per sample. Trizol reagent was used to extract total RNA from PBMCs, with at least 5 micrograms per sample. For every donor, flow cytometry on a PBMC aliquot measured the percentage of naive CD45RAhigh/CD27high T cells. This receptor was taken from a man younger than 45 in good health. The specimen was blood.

Here is the DNA: TGTGCCAGCAGCTTAGCGTCAGGGGGAAGAGGTCAGCCCCAGCATTTT. Its coded protein is CASSLASGGRGQPQHF. The chain couples TRBV7-2 to TRBJ1-5; the junction holds 7 bases that match TRBD1. The germline V gene encodes CDR1 SGHTA and CDR2 FQGNSA. The CDR3, cysteine through phenylalanine, is 16 amino acids long. Just CDR3 DNA is preserved here, 48 bases in frame from base 1. Trimmed from V: 0 bases; trimmed from J: 6 bases; junction bases lacking a gene match: 8.